Reported below is one TCR beta chain. The table came from immunoSEQ multiplex PCR; TCRdb's copy has only in-frame clones and leaves some out. The sample carries 110,000 to 150,000 clones, approximately 84% recorded once. This entry belongs to a study of blood T cell repertoires in COVID-19. Looking at the study overall: Donors in the United States, Italy and Spain gave samples during acute or convalescent COVID-19. PBMCs, B-cell-depleted T cells, or T cells provided the cDNA or gDNA that made up the material.

Cohort allocation depended upon clinical history that participants reported. Exposed enrollees had met someone with a PCR-confirmed or clinician-diagnosed COVID-19 case at some point within the 2 weeks before study entry. CDR1 and CDR2 from the germline V gene are LNHDA and SQIVND (reference sequence). The CDR3 extends over 15 amino acids. Trimming removed 3 bases from V and 4 bases from J; junction bases left unmatched: 5. The source material was PBMCs or T cells enriched from blood (not recorded which). The TCR originated in a woman aged 18-30 years who had been exposed to COVID-19. This sequence joins TRBV19 and TRBJ2-1, with 8 bases matching TRBD2. The CDR3 reads CASSMREVLYNEQFF. CDR3 nucleotide sequence: TGTGCCAGTAGTATGCGGGAGGTATTATACAATGAGCAGTTCTTC.